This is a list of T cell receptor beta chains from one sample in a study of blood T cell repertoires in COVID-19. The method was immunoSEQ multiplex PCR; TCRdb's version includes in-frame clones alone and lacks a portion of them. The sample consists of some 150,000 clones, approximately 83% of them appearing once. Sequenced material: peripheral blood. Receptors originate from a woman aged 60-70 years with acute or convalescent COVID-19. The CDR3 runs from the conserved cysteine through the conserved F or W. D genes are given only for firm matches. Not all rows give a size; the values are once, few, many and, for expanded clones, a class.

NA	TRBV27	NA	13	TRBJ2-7	TGTGCCAGCAGTTTCGATTCAGGGCTCGAGCAGTACTTC	CASSFDSGLEQYF
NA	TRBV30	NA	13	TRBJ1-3	TGTGCCTGGAGTCCCATCTCTGGAAACACCATATATTTT	CAWSPISGNTIYF
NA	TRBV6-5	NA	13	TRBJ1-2	TGTGCCAGCGGGAACAGGGTTAGCTATGGCTACACCTTC	CASGNRVSYGYTF
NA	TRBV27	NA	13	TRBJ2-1	TGTGCCAGCAGTTGGTGGGGCAACAATGAGCAGTTCTTC	CASSWWGNNEQFF
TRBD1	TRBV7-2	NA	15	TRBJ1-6	TGTGCCAGCAGCCCCCGACAGGGGAGTAATTCACCCCTCCACTTT	CASSPRQGSNSPLHF
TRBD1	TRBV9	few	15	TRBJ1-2	TGTGCCAGCAGCGTAGAGGGTCAGGGGGTCTATGGCTACACCTTC	CASSVEGQGVYGYTF
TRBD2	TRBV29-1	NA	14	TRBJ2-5	TGCAGCGGGAGTTGGTTGGGGGGGCAAGAGACCCAGTACTTC	CSGSWLGGQETQYF
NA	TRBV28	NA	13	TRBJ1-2	TGTGCCAGCAGTTTTACGGTCAACTATGGCTACACCTTC	CASSFTVNYGYTF
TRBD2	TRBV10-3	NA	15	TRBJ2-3	TGTGCCATCAGTGAGGGGACTAGCGGCACAGATACGCAGTATTTT	CAISEGTSGTDTQYF
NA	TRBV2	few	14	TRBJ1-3	TGTGCCAGCAGTGTCGGGGGGAAGGGAAACACCATATATTTT	CASSVGGKGNTIYF
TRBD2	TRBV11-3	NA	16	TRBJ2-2	TGTGCCAGCAGCTCAACACTAGCGCTTGTCGCCGGGGAGCTGTTTTTT	CASSSTLALVAGELFF
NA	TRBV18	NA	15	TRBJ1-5	TGTGCCAGCTCGCTTGAGAGTTTTAGCAATCAGCCCCAGCATTTT	CASSLESFSNQPQHF
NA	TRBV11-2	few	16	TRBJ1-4	TGTGCCAGCTTATCACTGGCGTACAGCCCCGGTGAAAAACTGTTTTTT	CASLSLAYSPGEKLFF
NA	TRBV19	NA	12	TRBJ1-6	TGTGCCAGTAGTTACAGGGACTCACCCCTCCACTTT	CASSYRDSPLHF
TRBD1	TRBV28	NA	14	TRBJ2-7	TGTGCCAGCAGTTCCTGGACAGGGGCCTACGAGCAGTACTTC	CASSSWTGAYEQYF
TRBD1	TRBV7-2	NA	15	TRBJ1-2	TGTGCCAGCAGCCCCGGACAGGGATCGGACTATGGCTACACCTTC	CASSPGQGSDYGYTF
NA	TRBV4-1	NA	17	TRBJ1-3	TGCGCCAGCAGCCAAACCAGGGGCCAGACCTCTGGAAACACCATATATTTT	CASSQTRGQTSGNTIYF
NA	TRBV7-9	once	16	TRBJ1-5	TGTGCCAGCAGCTTAGATTACGGGGGAAACAATCAGCCCCAGCATTTT	CASSLDYGGNNQPQHF
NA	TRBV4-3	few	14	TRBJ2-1	TGCGCCAGCAGCCCCGGGCCGGGGTACAATGAGCAGTTCTTC	CASSPGPGYNEQFF
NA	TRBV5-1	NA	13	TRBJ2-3	TGCGCCAGCAGGAGTAGAGGCACAGATACGCAGTATTTT	CASRSRGTDTQYF
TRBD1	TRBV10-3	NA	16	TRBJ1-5	TGTGCCATCAGTGAGGGTGGGCAGGGGGGCAATCAGCCCCAGCATTTT	CAISEGGQGGNQPQHF
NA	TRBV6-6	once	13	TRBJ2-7	TGTGCCAGCAGTTACAACCAGTTCTACGAGCAGTACTTC	CASSYNQFYEQYF
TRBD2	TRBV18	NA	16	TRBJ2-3	TGTGCCAGCTCACCACAGTCCGCGGGGAGGGAGGATACGCAGTATTTT	CASSPQSAGREDTQYF
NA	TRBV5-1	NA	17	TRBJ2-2	TGCGCCAGCAGCTTGGCCGGGGGGCCGGGGGTGACCGGGGAGCTGTTTTTT	CASSLAGGPGVTGELFF
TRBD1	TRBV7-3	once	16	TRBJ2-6	TGTGCCAGCAGCCAGGGGGTCGCCCCTGGGGCCAACGTCCTGACTTTC	CASSQGVAPGANVLTF
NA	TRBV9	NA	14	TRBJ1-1	TGTGCCAGCAGCGGCCTAACAGGGAGAGCAGAAGCTTTCTTT	CASSGLTGRAEAFF
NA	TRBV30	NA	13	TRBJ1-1	TGTGCCTGGAGTGGGACAGCCCGCACTGAAGCTTTCTTT	CAWSGTARTEAFF
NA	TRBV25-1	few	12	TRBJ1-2	TGTGCCAGCAGTGAAGGGCCCTATGGCTACACCTTC	CASSEGPYGYTF
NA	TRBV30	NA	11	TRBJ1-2	TGTGCCTGGACAGCTAACTATGGCTACACCTTC	CAWTANYGYTF
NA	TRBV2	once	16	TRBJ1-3	TGTGCCAGCAGTAAAGACAGGCCGAGCTCTGGAAACACCATATATTTT	CASSKDRPSSGNTIYF
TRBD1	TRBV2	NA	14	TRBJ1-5	TGTGCCAGCAGCGAGGGGACAGGGGTTCAGCCCCAGCATTTT	CASSEGTGVQPQHF
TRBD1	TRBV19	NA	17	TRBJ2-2	TGTGCCAGTAGGAGGAGACAGGGGGCCCCGGGCACCGGGGAGCTGTTTTTT	CASRRRQGAPGTGELFF